The 11 T cell receptor beta chains below come from one sample, sequenced in a study of cytomegalovirus exposure and HLA in healthy donors. The PCR used 60 Vbeta and 13 Jbeta primers. Sequenced by immunoSEQ multiplex PCR; TCRdb stores in-frame clones only, minus some. Here the sample spans 100,000 to 140,000 clones, approximately 79% being singletons. The source material was PBMCs. The receptors were sampled from a woman aged 40 to 49 in good health and CMV-seropositive.

V is TRBV5-1 and J is TRBJ1-2, with 8 bases that match TRBD1. The CDR3 runs to 13 residues. V trimming: 3 bases; J trimming: 7 bases; junction bases outside the gene matches: 5. Looked up from germline, CDR1 is SGHRS and CDR2 is YFSETQ. Here the CDR3 DNA reads TGCGCCAGCAGCTCCCAAGGACAGGGTGGCTACACCTTC. This translates into CASSSQGQGGYTF.

The rearrangement links TRBV6-1 to TRBJ1-2; no definite D call. Per germline, CDR1 MNHNS and CDR2 SASEGT. The V end lost 7 bases, the J end lost 5 bases, and 14 bases lay between the germline ends. The CDR3 covers 13 residues. The CDR3 DNA sequence: TGTGCCAGCATCTCTGGCGGCGGGTATGGCTACACCTTC. As protein: CASISGGGYGYTF.

The CDR3 here is CASSHRGGDTEAFF. DNA of the CDR3: TGCGCCAGCAGCCACAGGGGGGGAGACACTGAAGCTTTCTTT. This rearrangement joins TRBV23-1 to TRBJ1-1; 8 nucleotides match TRBD1. TRBV23-1 is identified as an open reading frame with a role that is uncertain. The CDR3 length is 14 residues. The V gene end was trimmed by 6 bases and the J gene end by 3 bases; junction bases not matched to a gene: 6.

Here the CDR3 reads CASSFAGREQFF. The CDR3 nucleotides read TGCGCCAGCAGCTTCGCGGGGCGGGAGCAGTTCTTC. The chain couples TRBV5-1 to TRBJ2-1; TRBD2 might be the D (6 bases). The V gene's germline CDR1 is SGHRS and CDR2 YFSETQ. Trimming cost V 2 bases and J 10 bases, with 10 bases left between them. CDR3 length: 12 amino acids.

Only a few counts were recorded for this clone. J is TRBJ1-1 and V is TRBV19, with D perhaps matching TRBD1 (6 bases). The germline V and J ends were trimmed by 6 bases and 0 bases, with 11 bases remaining between them. The CDR3 is 14 amino acids. Germline CDR1 reads LNHDA; CDR2 reads SQIVND (reference sequence). The DNA for the CDR3 is TGTGCCAGTAGAAGAAGGGGGATGAACACTGAAGCTTTCTTT. Amino acid sequence: CASRRRGMNTEAFF.

J is TRBJ2-2 and V is TRBV11-2, with D possibly being TRBD2 (5 bases). The CDR3 totals 15 residues. Germline CDR1 is SGHAT and CDR2 is FQNNGV. V was pared by 1 base and J by 5 bases, with 11 bases between. CDR3 loop: CASSLGSSTTGELFF. CDR3 coding DNA: TGTGCCAGCAGCTTAGGGTCTAGCACAACCGGGGAGCTGTTTTTT.

This clone was counted between two and nine times. The J gene is TRBJ2-7, the V gene TRBV5-1; D gene unclear. CDR3 length: 14 residues. The germline gives CDR1 SGHRS, CDR2 YFSETQ. Trimming left V 0 bases short and J 3 bases short, with 10 bases between. The CDR3 spells CASSLDVLSYEQYF. Written as DNA, the CDR3 is TGCGCCAGCAGCTTGGACGTGCTGAGCTACGAGCAGTACTTC.

There are a few counts of this clone. The chain joins TRBV5-1 to TRBJ1-1; the D gene is possibly TRBD1 (5 bases). This CDR3 contains 15 residues. Trimming stripped 6 bases from V and 6 bases from J, with 21 bases between. Germline V gene data show CDR1 as SGHRS and CDR2 as YFSETQ. The CDR3 region has the DNA TGCGCCAGCACGGGTAGTAGGGGTCGGGTCGCTGAAGCTTTCTTT. Translated: CASTGSRGRVAEAFF.

This chain links TRBV5-1 with TRBJ2-5; D is unclear. Trimming left V 4 bases short and J 5 bases short, with 15 bases between. CDR1 is SGHRS and CDR2 is YFSETQ in the germline V gene. The CDR3 runs to 14 residues. In DNA, the CDR3 is TGCGCCAGCAGCATAGCCCCAGTTCGGGAGACCCAGTACTTC. It is translated as CASSIAPVRETQYF.

Written as DNA, the CDR3 is TGTGCCTGGAGTGTAATGCGGGATCAGCCCCAGCATTTT. Its translation is CAWSVMRDQPQHF. V and J are TRBV30 and TRBJ1-5; D remains ambiguous. CDR3 length: 13 amino acids. Looked up from germline, CDR1 is GTSNPN and CDR2 is SVGIG (reference sequence). Trimming stripped 0 bases from V and 5 bases from J, with 8 bases between.

This clone was seen only once. The chain is built from TRBV15 and TRBJ2-7, with a possible D match to TRBD2 (5 bases). CDR1 is LNHNV and CDR2 is YYDKDF in the germline V gene (reference sequence). The CDR3 has 15 residues. Trimming pared 3 bases from V and 4 bases from J, leaving 16 bases between. The CDR3 is CATSSPGDGDYEQYF. The CDR3 DNA sequence: TGTGCCACCAGCAGCCCGGGTGACGGGGATTACGAGCAGTACTTC.